The table lists the clone carrying this TCR beta chain with many counts. This specimen belongs to a study of T cells in Graves' hyperthyroidism and ophthalmopathy. RNA transcripts gave rise to amplified TCR beta CDR3 regions. Using the HTBI primer set, a first-round RT-PCR was run on the TCR CDR3. TCRdb independently ran MiXCR on the multiplex PCR reads; one entry per CDR3 protein. In the table there are about 280,000 distinct CDR3 sequences, 25% to 30% of which are singletons. Trimming took off 6 bases at V and 3 bases at J, with 11 bases between the two ends. Germline V gene data show CDR1 as SQVTM and CDR2 as ANQGSEA. This CDR3 has 12 residues. Subjects aged 18 to 65 presented with newly diagnosed hyperthyroidism of less than 2 months' duration.

The TCR was taken from a man aged 35 to 55 with Graves' hyperthyroidism that later progressed to Graves' ophthalmopathy. The chain is built from TRBV29-1 and TRBJ2-5; possibly TRBD2 for D (5 bases). The specimen sequenced was blood. The CDR3 loop reads CSVTTYKETQYF. The CDR3 coding sequence is TGCAGCGTGACTACTTACAAAGAGACCCAGTACTTC. The complete variable domain, with remaining parts taken from reference TRBV29-1 and TRBJ2-5, reads SAVISQKPSRDICQRGTSLTIQCQVDSQVTMMFWYRQQPGQSLTLIATANQGSEATYESGFVIDKFPISRPNLTFSTLTVSNMSPEDSSIYLCSVTTYKETQYFGPGTRLLVL.